This TCR beta chain was recorded in a study of T cells in Graves' hyperthyroidism and ophthalmopathy (dated by TCRdb to between 2019 and 2020). About the study as a whole: Peripheral blood samples were taken at the time of initial diagnosis, prior to any treatment. To identify TCR V-J signatures that set the groups apart, the researchers used a discovery cohort of 90 to 100 patients, made up of 40 to 45 with Graves' ophthalmopathy and 57 with stable Graves' hyperthyroidism. An independent validation cohort of some 18 hyperthyroidism patients and 17 patients who later progressed to ophthalmopathy tested prospective prediction of ophthalmopathy. The approximately 98 discovery patients were randomly divided into training and test sets at a 7:3 ratio. The study also compared thyroid tissue and blood T-cell repertoires from about six Graves' hyperthyroidism patients. Following sampling, methimazole starting at 30 mg daily was given to hyperthyroidism patients, and high-dose intravenous methylprednisolone was given to ophthalmopathy patients. According to the paper, TCR Vbeta CDR3 sequencing was carried out on about 140 peripheral blood samples, which came from fewer than 50 ophthalmopathy, approximately 78 hyperthyroidism and approximately 17 progressor patients. Broad study findings and their caveats: Sample size was not statistically predetermined, and investigators were not blinded to group allocation. In cross-validation, a model built on a 13 V-J signature told ophthalmopathy apart from stable hyperthyroidism with just under 90% sensitivity and around 84% specificity, and in testing the same model reached 80%/75%. During validation, the model predicted progression to ophthalmopathy a median of about 6.3 months ahead of onset, with 70.59% sensitivity and 72.22% specificity. Most expanded thyroid clonotypes (frequency above 0.001) were also detected in blood, a finding suggesting that blood repertoires may reflect thyroid immune responses.

Graves' hyperthyroidism was defined as stable when no progression to ophthalmopathy occurred over 18 months of follow-up. Hyperthyroidism patients were aged 18 to 65 years and newly diagnosed, with disease duration of less than 2 months. Any patient with an uncontrolled infection, another autoimmune disease, pregnancy or lactation was excluded. Diagnoses relied on clinical symptoms, serum thyroxine and TRAb, thyroid ultrasound and orbital computed tomography. PBMCs were isolated from about 10 ml of fresh peripheral blood by Ficoll-Paque density gradient centrifugation. Trizol reagent was used to extract total RNA, and RNA quality was then checked on an Agilent 2100 Bioanalyzer. The junction shows trimming of 3 bases on V and 5 bases on J, and the gene matches do not reach 11 bases of it. The germline V gene (reference sequence) provides CDR1 SGHAT and CDR2 FQDESV. The CDR3 runs 16 residues from the cysteine to the phenylalanine. Left in the record is the CDR3 DNA by itself, 48 bases read in frame from the first base.

This clonotype was seen a few times. Its cognate antigen has yet to be identified. No base qualities exist here, and no much larger clone lies one base off it. The TCR beta CDR3 regions were amplified from the RNA transcripts. A first-round RT-PCR of the TCR CDR3 used the HTBI primer set with the Qiagen OneStep RT-PCR kit. Libraries were constructed in a second round of multiplex PCR, after which size selection and purification were performed. Sequencing of the libraries was done on an Illumina HiSeq2000 using paired-end 100 bp reads. As for the original processing: SOAPnuke was used to process the raw data, with reads discarded if the reads contained adapters or uncalled bases, had a mean Phred below 15, or lacked an exact constant-primer or identifier match. High-quality paired reads were merged using COPE v1.2.5, and each unique nucleotide sequence was defined as a clonotype. MiTCR v1.1 was used to align clonotypes to the IMGT TRBV, TRBD and TRBJ reference segments. Only V-J combinations with frequency above 0.0001, covering approximately 99% of repertoires, were analysed. A TCS score was defined as the ratio of F50 (clonal expansion) to E x V (chaos), with BLOSUM62-based TCRdist applied between CDR3 peptides within each V-J. Welch's t-statistics and random forest reduced approximately 520 V-J features to 13, which were used in a naive Bayes classifier (R e1071). TCRdb reanalyzed the raw reads on its own, using fastp at Q25 for trimming and MiXCR for clone calling, and kept in-frame beta chains. One record per CDR3 amino acid sequence lists the most common genes and DNA. TCRdb, rather than the study authors, made the V and J calls. Present in this sample are approximately 320,000 distinct CDR3 sequences, roughly 15% of which were seen just once. Around 34% of the sample is in the top ten clones.

This receptor chain uses TRBV11-1 and TRBJ2-3; TRBD1 aligns with 7 central bases. This clonotype was sampled from a man between 25 and 39 years old with Graves' hyperthyroidism. Material: blood. Here the CDR3 is given as CASSLIWAGDRDTQYF. The bases read TGTGCCAGCAGCTTGATCTGGGCAGGGGACAGAGATACGCAGTATTTT.